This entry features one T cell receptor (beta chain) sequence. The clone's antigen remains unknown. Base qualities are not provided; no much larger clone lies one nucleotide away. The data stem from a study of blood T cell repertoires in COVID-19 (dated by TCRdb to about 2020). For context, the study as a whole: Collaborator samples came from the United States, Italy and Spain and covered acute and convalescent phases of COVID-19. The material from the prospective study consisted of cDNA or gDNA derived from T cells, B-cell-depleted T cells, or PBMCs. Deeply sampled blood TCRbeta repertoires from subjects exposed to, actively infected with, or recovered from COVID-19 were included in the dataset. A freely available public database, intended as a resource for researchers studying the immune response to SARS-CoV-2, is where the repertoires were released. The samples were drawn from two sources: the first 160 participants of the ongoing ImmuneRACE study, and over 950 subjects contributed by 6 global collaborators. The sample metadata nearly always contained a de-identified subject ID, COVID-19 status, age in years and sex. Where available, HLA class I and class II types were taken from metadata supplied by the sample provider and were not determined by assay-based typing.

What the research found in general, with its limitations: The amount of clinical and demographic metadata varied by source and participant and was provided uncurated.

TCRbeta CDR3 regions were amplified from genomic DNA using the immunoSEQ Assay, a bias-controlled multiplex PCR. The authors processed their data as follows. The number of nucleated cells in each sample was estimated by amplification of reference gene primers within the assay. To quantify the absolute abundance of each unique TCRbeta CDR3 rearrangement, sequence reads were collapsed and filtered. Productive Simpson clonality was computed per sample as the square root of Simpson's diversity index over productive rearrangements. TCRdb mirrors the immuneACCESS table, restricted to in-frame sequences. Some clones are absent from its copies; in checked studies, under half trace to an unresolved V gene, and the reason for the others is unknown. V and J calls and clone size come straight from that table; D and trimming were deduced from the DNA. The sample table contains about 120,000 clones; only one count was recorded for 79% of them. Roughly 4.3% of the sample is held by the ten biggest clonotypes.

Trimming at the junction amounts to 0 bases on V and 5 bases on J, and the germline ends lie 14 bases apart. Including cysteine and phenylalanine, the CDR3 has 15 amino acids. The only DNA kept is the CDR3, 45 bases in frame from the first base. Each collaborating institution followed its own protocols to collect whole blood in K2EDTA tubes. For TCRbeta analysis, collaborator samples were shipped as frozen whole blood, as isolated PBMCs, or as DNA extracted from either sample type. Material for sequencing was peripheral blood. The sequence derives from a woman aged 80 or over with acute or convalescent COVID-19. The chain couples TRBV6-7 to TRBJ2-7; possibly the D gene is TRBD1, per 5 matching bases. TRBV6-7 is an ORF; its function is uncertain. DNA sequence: TGTGCCAGCAGTTACTCGAACCAGGTGGACAACGAGCAGTACTTC. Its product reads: CASSYSNQVDNEQYF.